A single sample gave rise to the 13 T cell receptor beta chains below, sequenced in a study of T cell repertoires in cytomegalovirus infection. TCRdb re-analysed the reads in MiXCR, keeping a single row per CDR3 protein. The top ten hold around 20% of the sample, which has roughly 310,000 distinct CDR3 sequences, around 29% seen once. For these receptors, no antigen is known. The starting material was cultured PBMCs, obtained from culture after CMV antigen stimulation. All receptors derive from a human donor in good health (CMV status not recorded). Some clones in this sample may be carry-over from other donors' samples.

In its sample, this clonotype was seen a few times. This chain joins TRBV11-2 and TRBJ1-1; D gene unclear. V shed 0 bases and J shed 2 bases, with 10 bases lying between them. CDR1 is SGHAT, CDR2 FQNNGV, per germline. The CDR3 has 15 amino acids. This CDR3 is CASSLDQNRNTEAFF. CDR3 bases: TGTGCCAGCAGCTTAGATCAGAACAGAAACACTGAAGCTTTCTTT.

The chain couples TRBV20-1 to TRBJ1-1; 7 bases are a match to TRBD1. V dropped 0 bases and J dropped 4; count of bases not matched to a gene: 11. Per germline, CDR1 DFQATT and CDR2 SNEGSKA (reference sequence). The CDR3 is made up of 16 amino acids. The CDR3 here is CSARDYSPTGLTEAFF. The CDR3 DNA reads TGCAGTGCTAGAGACTATTCCCCGACAGGGCTCACTGAAGCTTTCTTT.

The table lists this clonotype with a count of one. The chain is built from TRBV28 and TRBJ2-3; D might be TRBD2 (5 bases). This CDR3 comprises 19 residues. Trimming took off 2 bases at V and 3 bases at J, with 24 bases between the two ends. Germline CDR1 reads MDHEN; CDR2 reads SYDVKM. The CDR3 loop reads CASSLISFRGAGRTDTQYF. The CDR3 DNA is TGTGCCAGCAGTTTAATTTCCTTCCGAGGCGCGGGTCGGACAGATACGCAGTATTTT.

The chain couples TRBV28 to TRBJ2-1; a possible D gene is TRBD1 (6 bases). Germline CDR1 MDHEN, CDR2 SYDVKM. V was shortened by 3 bases and J by 0 bases, with 9 bases between the two germline ends. This CDR3 is built from 15 residues. The CDR3 bases are TGTGCCAGCAGTTTTACAGGGAGCTCCTACAATGAGCAGTTCTTC. The encoded protein is CASSFTGSSYNEQFF.

This clonotype was seen only once. At one of its ends the junction is not consistent with the germline gene, which may arise from a read error. The chain employs TRBV4-1 and TRBJ2-5; 10 nucleotides align to TRBD2. The CDR3 runs 17 residues. Germline V lookup: CDR1 MGHRA, CDR2 YSYEKL. CDR3 sequence reads: CASSQDRKREGWETQYF. Here the CDR3 DNA reads TGTGCCAGCAGCCAAGATAGGAAGCGGGAGGGGTGGGAGACCCAGTACTTC.

V usage is TRBV6-5 and J usage is TRBJ2-2; D tentatively reads TRBD1 or TRBD2 (6 bases each). Trimming stripped 5 bases from V and 0 bases from J, with 19 bases between. The CDR3 has 18 amino acids. CDR1 and CDR2 (germline): MNHEY, SVGAGI. The CDR3 DNA follows: TGTGCCAGCAGTCGCGGGACATCTAGGAGCGCGAACACCGGGGAGCTGTTTTTT. Amino acid sequence: CASSRGTSRSANTGELFF.

Note on this clonotype: This likely comes from a read error, as the CDR3 has no conserved phenylalanine or tryptophan at its end. The chain couples TRBV3-1 to TRBJ1-2; maybe TRBD1 (5 bases). V was trimmed by 7 bases and J by 6 bases, leaving 15 bases between them. This CDR3 contains 13 residues. Germline CDR1 reads LGHDT; CDR2 reads YNNKEL (reference sequence). CDR3 nucleotide sequence: TGTGCCAGCATCGTAGGGGCCGGAGATGGCTACACCGTC. It codes for CASIVGAGDGYTV.

This clonotype was seen only a few times. V usage is TRBV5-6 and J usage is TRBJ2-7, with TRBD2 matching over 7 bases. CDR3 length equals 14 residues. From germline, CDR1 is SGHDT and CDR2 YYEEEE. Unmatched junction bases numbered 9, after V lost 5 bases and J lost 4 bases. In DNA form, the CDR3 reads TGTGCCAGCAGTCCAGCGGGGAGCGGATACGAGCAGTACTTC. Its protein product is CASSPAGSGYEQYF.

This clonotype was observed a few times. The gene calls are TRBV7-4 and TRBJ1-3, with D unclear. V was clipped by 10 bases and J by 0 bases, with 13 bases between them. The CDR3 is 14 residues long. From germline, CDR1 is SGHVT and CDR2 SQSDAQ. CDR3 sequence: CANSFGSSGNTIYF. The CDR3 DNA is TGTGCCAACAGTTTTGGAAGCTCTGGAAACACCATATATTTT.

This clonotype was seen a handful of times. The chain links TRBV6-6 to TRBJ2-6; D is ambiguous. CDR1 and CDR2 from the germline V gene are MNHNY and SVGAGI (reference sequence). This CDR3 is built from 15 residues. V lost 8 bases, J lost 0 bases, and 11 bases lay in between. CDR3 residues: CASLSGRSGANVLTF. The CDR3 coding sequence is TGTGCCAGCTTATCGGGTCGCTCTGGGGCCAACGTCCTGACTTTC.

This sequence joins TRBV20-1 and TRBJ2-3; a weak D match, TRBD2 (5 bases). The CDR3 spans 16 residues. Trimming took off 0 bases at V and 0 bases at J, with 13 bases between the two ends. CDR1 and CDR2 from the germline V gene are DFQATT and SNEGSKA (reference sequence). This CDR3 reads CSARDWSGYSTDTQYF. The CDR3 nucleotides are TGCAGTGCTAGAGATTGGTCGGGATATAGCACAGATACGCAGTATTTT.

The V call is TRBV7-2, the J call TRBJ2-7; no firm D call. The CDR3 runs to 12 residues. Germline CDR1 and CDR2: SGHTA and FQGNSA. V was cut by 3 bases and J by 4 bases, with 7 bases left in between. The CDR3 loop is CASSLTYYEQYF. CDR3 in DNA: TGTGCCAGCAGCTTGACCTATTACGAGCAGTACTTC.

This clonotype was seen once. This chain uses TRBV4-2 with TRBJ2-1; D not resolved. Germline values: CDR1 LGHNA, CDR2 YNFKEQ. The CDR3 runs 16 residues. V was trimmed by 4 bases and J by 4 bases, leaving 17 bases between them. CDR3 bases: TGTGCCAGCAGCCGGAGCTCCGACCCGACTTACAATGAGCAGTTCTTC. Translated, it gives CASSRSSDPTYNEQFF.